This TCR beta chain was identified in a study of blood T cells in healthy people across ages. V gave up 6 bases and J gave up 12 bases, with 18 bases separating them. The CDR3 totals 13 residues. Germline V gene data show CDR1 as SNHLY and CDR2 as FYNNEI. Donation came from healthy Caucasian individuals in Russia who were aged about 6 to 100. The study isolated at least 6 million PBMCs from each sample. Total RNA amounts of at least 6 micrograms were extracted per sample. Then a second PCR, running roughly 6 to 12 cycles, was carried out with a sample-barcoded 5' primer and a J-beta primer mix. TCRdb reprocessed the 5' RACE reads with MiXCR, giving one entry per CDR3 protein. The sample consists of 1.2 million to 1.5 million distinct CDR3 sequences, approximately 59% of them appearing once. Of note for this clonotype: Its antigen is still unknown.

Overall study results and limits: Those diversity estimates obtained from one million T cells were thought to be underestimates.

The TCR originated in a man younger than 35 in good health. The rearrangement uses TRBV2 and TRBJ2-1; D call uncertain. The sequencing sample was made of blood. This CDR3 reads CASSPVPHRGQFF. CDR3 DNA: TGTGCCAGCAGCCCCGTGCCCCACCGTGGGCAGTTCTTC.